The 23 T cell receptor beta chains in this list originate from one sample, sequenced in a study of identical twins. One entry per CDR3 protein results from TCRdb running MiXCR on the 5' RACE reads. The profile covers 450,000 or so distinct CDR3 sequences, with about 18% appearing a single time and around 12% taken by the ten largest. The source material was naive T cells sorted from blood. The receptors were gathered from a middle-aged man in good health.

J is TRBJ1-1 and V is TRBV4-2; the D is unclear. The CDR3 has 12 residues. The germline gives CDR1 LGHNA, CDR2 YNFKEQ. Trimming took off 2 bases at V and 7 bases at J, with 8 bases between the two ends. CDR3 coding DNA: TGTGCCAGCAGCCAAACCGGTCTTGAAGCTTTCTTT. Protein: CASSQTGLEAFF.

This clonotype appeared a few times. V usage is TRBV6-5 and J usage is TRBJ1-5; D remains unclear. The V end was cut by 4 bases, the J end by 7 bases, with 8 bases between. The CDR3 consists of 12 residues. Germline V gene data show CDR1 as MNHEY and CDR2 as SVGAGI. The CDR3 coding sequence is TGTGCCAGCAGTTCGGTGGGCCAGCCCCAGCATTTT. Its translation is CASSSVGQPQHF.

The chain joins TRBV7-3 to TRBJ2-5; D remains ambiguous. The tail of the sequence fits TRBJ2-1 better, so the J call may be wrong. Germline assignment: CDR1 SGHTA and CDR2 FQGTGA. The CDR3 is made up of 13 amino acids. The DNA of the CDR3 is TGTGCCAGCAGCTTAATAATCGGAGAGACCCAGTTCTTC. It specifies CASSLIIGETQFF.

J is TRBJ1-2 and V is TRBV7-2; 8 nucleotides agree with TRBD1. CDR1 is SGHTA, CDR2 FQGNSA, per germline. With V trimmed by 5 bases and J by 0 bases, 8 bases remained unmatched. CDR3 size: 16 residues. This chain's CDR3 is CASSLSPQGANYGYTF. CDR3 nucleotide sequence: TGTGCCAGCAGCCTTTCTCCACAGGGGGCTAACTATGGCTACACCTTC.

At least ten counts were recorded for this clonotype. The J gene is TRBJ1-1, the V gene TRBV5-1; no definite D call. Trimming cost V 3 bases and J 1 base, with 16 bases left between them. CDR1 and CDR2 from the germline V gene are SGHRS and YFSETQ. CDR3 length: 16 amino acids. CDR3 sequence (DNA): TGCGCCAGCAGCTCGTGGGGAGGTGTTGCGAACACTGAAGCTTTCTTT. Translation: CASSSWGGVANTEAFF.

This clonotype was recorded a few times. The rearrangement joins TRBV6-2 or TRBV6-3 to TRBJ2-1; D is possibly TRBD2 (5 bases). The CDR3 is 12 amino acids. The V and J ends lost 10 bases and 5 bases respectively, with 12 bases between them. Germline V gene data show CDR1 as MNHEY and CDR2 as SVGEGT. This CDR3 is CATSGNNNEQFF. CDR3 nucleotides: TGTGCCACCTCCGGGAATAACAATGAGCAGTTCTTC.

In this sample, this clonotype turned up a few times. The J gene is TRBJ1-1, the V gene TRBV15; perhaps TRBD1 as D (5 bases). The CDR3 has 15 amino acids. Germline-derived CDR1 and CDR2 are LNHNV and YYDKDF (reference sequence). Trimming removed 3 bases from V and 0 bases from J, with 11 bases in between. As DNA, the CDR3 is TGTGCCACCAGCAGGACCGGGACGATGAACACTGAAGCTTTCTTT. Its translation is CATSRTGTMNTEAFF.

This clonotype occurred a few times. The genes are TRBV7-2 and TRBJ2-5; 11 bases match TRBD2. CDR3 length: 16 amino acids. CDR1 and CDR2 (germline): SGHTA, FQGNSA. Unmatched junction bases numbered 10, after V lost 5 bases and J lost 5 bases. This CDR3 reads CASSQLLAGVGETQYF. The CDR3 region has the DNA TGTGCCAGCAGCCAACTACTAGCGGGAGTAGGGGAGACCCAGTACTTC.

Points on this clonotype: A much more abundant neighbour one base away suggests this may be a read error. The chain carries TRBV4-2 and TRBJ2-7, with D possibly matching TRBD2 (6 bases). This CDR3 is 17 amino acids long. Germline CDR1 is LGHNA and CDR2 is YNFKEQ. CDR3 residues: CASSQGERLAAFYVQYF. In DNA form, the CDR3 reads TGTGCCAGCAGCCAAGGCGAAAGATTAGCGGCCTTCTACGTGCAGTACTTC.

The chain uses TRBV27 and TRBJ1-1; D unclear. The CDR3 totals 13 residues. V lost 0 bases and J lost 9, with 11 bases in between. Per germline, CDR1 MNHEY and CDR2 SMNVEV (reference sequence). The DNA of the CDR3 is TGTGCCAGCAGTTTATCTGAGAAGGTAAAAGCTTTCTTT. The encoded protein is CASSLSEKVKAFF.

This clonotype was seen repeatedly, ten times or more. The V gene is TRBV6-5, the J gene TRBJ1-5, with D unresolved. The CDR3 is 14 amino acids. The V end lost 2 bases, the J end lost 2 bases, and 7 bases lay between the germline ends. The V gene's germline CDR1 is MNHEY and CDR2 SVGAGI. CDR3 coding DNA: TGTGCCAGCAGTTACAATGGCGGCAATCAGCCCCAGCATTTT. Protein sequence: CASSYNGGNQPQHF.

This clonotype was counted at least ten times. The chain joins TRBV7-9 to TRBJ2-7; D uncertain. The CDR3 has 15 amino acids. V was clipped by 2 bases and J by 7 bases, with 18 bases between them. In germline, CDR1 is SEHNR, CDR2 FQNEAQ (reference sequence). CDR3 DNA: TGTGCCAGCAGCTTATTAACGGCTACCTCCGGGGAGCAGTACTTC. Its protein product is CASSLLTATSGEQYF.

This clonotype was observed at least ten times. The chain has TRBV2 and TRBJ2-1; D uncertain. The germline V and J ends were trimmed by 2 bases and 12 bases, with 11 bases remaining between them. This CDR3 is built from 12 residues. Germline values: CDR1 SNHLY, CDR2 FYNNEI. Here the CDR3 reads CASSESPFGQFF. CDR3 sequence (DNA): TGTGCCAGCAGTGAAAGCCCTTTTGGGCAGTTCTTC.

This clonotype was seen only a few times. This sequence joins TRBV20-1 and TRBJ2-4, with 7 bases identical to TRBD2. V gave up 5 bases and J gave up 8 bases; unmatched junction bases: 3. The CDR3 spans 11 residues. Germline lookup yields CDR1 DFQATT and CDR2 SNEGSKA (reference sequence). CDR3 sequence: CSAGRVDIQYF. In DNA form, the CDR3 reads TGCAGTGCTGGGAGGGTGGACATTCAGTACTTC.

This clonotype came up many times. J is TRBJ2-1 and V is TRBV7-8; the D gene is possibly TRBD2 (6 bases). The CDR3 runs to 17 residues. The ends were cut back, 5 bases at V and 5 bases at J, with 22 bases in the middle. Per germline, CDR1 SGHVS and CDR2 FQNEAQ. DNA of the CDR3: TGTGCCAGCAGCCCCTTCTCCCGGAGGGCCTTCCACAATGAGCAGTTCTTC. Translated: CASSPFSRRAFHNEQFF.

J is TRBJ2-5 and V is TRBV2; TRBD2 is a possible D gene (6 bases). The CDR3 loop spans 14 amino acids. Germline assignment: CDR1 SNHLY and CDR2 FYNNEI. V was pared by 3 bases and J by 4 bases, with 12 bases between. The CDR3 protein is CASSERLDVETQYF. In DNA, the CDR3 is TGTGCCAGCAGTGAGCGACTAGACGTAGAGACCCAGTACTTC.

The V and J genes are TRBV12-3 or TRBV12-4 and TRBJ1-5; D not certain. V was shortened by 3 bases and J by 4 bases, with 10 bases between the two germline ends. The CDR3 has 14 amino acids. CDR3 bases: TGTGCCAGCAGTTTGGAACAGACTAATCAGCCCCAGCATTTT. This codes for CASSLEQTNQPQHF.

This clonotype came up a few times. The chain carries TRBV2 and TRBJ1-3; 11 bases are shared with TRBD1. Germline-derived CDR1 and CDR2 are SNHLY and FYNNEI. Trimming at V came to 3 bases and at J to 0 bases, leaving 7 bases not matched to a gene. The CDR3 extends over 18 amino acids. CDR3 sequence (DNA): TGTGCCAGCAGTGACTTCGGACAGGGGGCTGACTCTGGAAACACCATATATTTT. As protein: CASSDFGQGADSGNTIYF.

J is TRBJ2-3 and V is TRBV12-3 or TRBV12-4; 9 positions agree with TRBD2. The length of the CDR3 is 15 residues. V lost 2 bases, J lost 3 bases, and 3 bases stayed unmatched. CDR3 nucleotide sequence: TGTGCCAGCAGTTTAATGCGGGGGGGGACAGATACGCAGTATTTT. Translated: CASSLMRGGTDTQYF.

The chain employs TRBV12-3 or TRBV12-4 and TRBJ2-7; 9 nucleotides match TRBD1. The V and J ends lost 6 bases and 4 bases, in that order; junction bases with no gene match: 7. This CDR3 has 14 residues. The chain's CDR3 is CASRSGTGRYEQYF. CDR3 nucleotide sequence: TGTGCCAGCAGATCCGGGACAGGGCGGTACGAGCAGTACTTC.

This clonotype appeared a few times. The chain is built from TRBV7-2 and TRBJ2-5, with 7 bases identical to TRBD2. The CDR3 totals 14 residues. Germline V gene lookup returns CDR1 SGHTA and CDR2 FQGNSA. V lost 3 bases and J lost 6; bases outside the gene matches: 7. The CDR3 DNA is TGTGCCAGCAGCTTTGGCGGGAGACACCAGACCCAGTACTTC. Its protein product is CASSFGGRHQTQYF.

The genes are TRBV4-1 and TRBJ1-6; D uncertain. The CDR3 contains 15 residues. Germline V gives CDR1 MGHRA, CDR2 YSYEKL. The germline V and J ends were trimmed by 0 bases and 9 bases, with 12 bases remaining between them. CDR3 sequence (DNA): TGCGCCAGCAGCCAAGATCGGTTACAGACTTCACCCCTCCACTTT. The encoded protein is CASSQDRLQTSPLHF.

This clonotype was found many times. This chain's CDR3 is CASSFGRGMNEQYF. The CDR3 DNA sequence: TGTGCCAGCAGTTTCGGCAGGGGTATGAACGAGCAGTACTTC. The chain joins TRBV12-3 or TRBV12-4 to TRBJ2-7, with D possibly being TRBD1 (6 bases). CDR3 length: 14 amino acids. The germline V and J ends were trimmed by 3 bases and 5 bases, with 14 bases remaining between them.